Each of the 6 T cell receptor beta chains below was sequenced from the same sample in a study of T cell repertoires in cytomegalovirus infection. Each CDR3 protein is one row after TCRdb ran MiXCR on the reads. The sample has about 440,000 distinct CDR3 sequences, roughly a third seen once. The sequenced sample consisted of PBMCs. The receptors stem from a human donor in good health (CMV status not recorded). Some clones in this sample may be carry-over from other donors' samples.

The rearrangement links TRBV5-6 to TRBJ1-2; the match to TRBD1 covers 8 bases. V lost 1 base to trimming and J lost 7 bases; unmatched junction nucleotides: 6. CDR1 is SGHDT, CDR2 YYEEEE, per germline. The CDR3 extends over 14 amino acids. CDR3 loop: CASSLWQGAGGYTF. Written as DNA, the CDR3 is TGTGCCAGCAGCTTGTGGCAGGGGGCTGGTGGCTACACCTTC. Drawing the rest from reference TRBV5-6 and TRBJ1-2, the complete variable domain is DAGVTQSPTHLIKTRGQQVTLRCSPKSGHDTVSWYQQALGQGPQFIFQYYEEEERQRGNFPDRFSGHQFPNYSSELNVNALLLGDSALYLCASSLWQGAGGYTFGSGTRLTVV.

V gene TRBV19 combines with J gene TRBJ2-7; 11 bases are a match to TRBD1. V lost 3 bases, J lost 2 bases, and 3 bases stayed unmatched. The CDR3 has 15 residues. Per germline, CDR1 LNHDA and CDR2 SQIVND (reference sequence). The CDR3 loop is CASSIPGQGAYEQYF. The CDR3 DNA reads TGTGCCAGTAGTATTCCGGGACAGGGGGCCTACGAGCAGTACTTC. The full variable domain, rest sourced from reference TRBV19 and TRBJ2-7, is DGGITQSPKYLFRKEGQNVTLSCEQNLNHDAMYWYRQDPGQGLRLIYYSQIVNDFQKGDIAEGYSVSREKKESFPLTVTSAQKNPTAFYLCASSIPGQGAYEQYFGPGTRLTVT.

There are a few counts of this clonotype. The rearrangement links TRBV28 to TRBJ2-1; possible D gene TRBD2, 7 bases. CDR3 size: 16 residues. The germline V gene has CDR1 MDHEN and CDR2 SYDVKM. V lost 3 bases, J lost 6 bases, and 18 bases lay in between. CDR3 DNA: TGTGCCAGCAGTTTCCGCGGGGGCGGGCTCCGCAATGAGCAGTTCTTC. This gives the protein CASSFRGGGLRNEQFF. The full variable domain, in which reference TRBV28 and TRBJ2-1 provide the parts outside the CDR3, is DVKVTQSSRYLVKRTGEKVFLECVQDMDHENMFWYRQDPGLGLRLIYFSYDVKMKEKGDIPEGYSVSREKKERFSLILESASTNQTSMYLCASSFRGGGLRNEQFFGPGTRLTVL.

This clonotype was seen at least ten times. The chain joins TRBV7-2 to TRBJ2-1; D is possibly TRBD1 (6 bases). V lost 5 bases, J lost 10 bases, and 24 bases lay in between. CDR3 length: 16 amino acids. Germline V lookup: CDR1 SGHTA, CDR2 FQGNSA. The CDR3 protein is CASSVLGQTNNEEQFF. The CDR3 nucleotides are TGTGCCAGCAGCGTTCTCGGACAGACTAACAATGAAGAGCAGTTCTTC.

V usage is TRBV20-1 and J usage is TRBJ2-5, with D perhaps given as TRBD1 or TRBD2 (5 bases each). The CDR3 covers 16 residues. The germline V and J ends were trimmed by 0 bases and 1 base, with 15 bases remaining between them. CDR1 and CDR2 (germline): DFQATT, SNEGSKA (reference sequence). CDR3 DNA: TGCAGTGCTAGAGATTACTGGCCGGGGACCCAAGAGACCCAGTACTTC. This gives the protein CSARDYWPGTQETQYF.

The J gene is TRBJ1-1, the V gene TRBV2; TRBD1 is a possible D gene (5 bases). CDR1 and CDR2 from the germline V gene are SNHLY and FYNNEI. The CDR3 contains 13 residues. The DNA of the CDR3 is TGTGCATCGAGGCGGGGGTCGAACACTGAAGCTTTCTTT. Translation: CASRRGSNTEAFF.